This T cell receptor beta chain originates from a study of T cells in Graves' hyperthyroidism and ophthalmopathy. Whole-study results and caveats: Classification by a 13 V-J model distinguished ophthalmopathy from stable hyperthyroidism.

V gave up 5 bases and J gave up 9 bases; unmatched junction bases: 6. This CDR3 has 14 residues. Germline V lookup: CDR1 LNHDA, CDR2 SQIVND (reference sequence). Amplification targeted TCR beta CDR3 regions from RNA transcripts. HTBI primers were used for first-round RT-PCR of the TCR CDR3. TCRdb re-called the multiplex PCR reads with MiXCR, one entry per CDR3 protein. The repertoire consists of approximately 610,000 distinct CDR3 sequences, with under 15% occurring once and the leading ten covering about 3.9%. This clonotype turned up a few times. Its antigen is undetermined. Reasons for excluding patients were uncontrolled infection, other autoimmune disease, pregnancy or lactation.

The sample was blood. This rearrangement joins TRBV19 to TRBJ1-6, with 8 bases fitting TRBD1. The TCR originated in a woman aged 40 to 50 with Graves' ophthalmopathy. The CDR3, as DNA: TGTGCCAGTAGTGCCGGACAGGGACGTTCACCCCTCCACTTT. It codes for CASSAGQGRSPLHF.